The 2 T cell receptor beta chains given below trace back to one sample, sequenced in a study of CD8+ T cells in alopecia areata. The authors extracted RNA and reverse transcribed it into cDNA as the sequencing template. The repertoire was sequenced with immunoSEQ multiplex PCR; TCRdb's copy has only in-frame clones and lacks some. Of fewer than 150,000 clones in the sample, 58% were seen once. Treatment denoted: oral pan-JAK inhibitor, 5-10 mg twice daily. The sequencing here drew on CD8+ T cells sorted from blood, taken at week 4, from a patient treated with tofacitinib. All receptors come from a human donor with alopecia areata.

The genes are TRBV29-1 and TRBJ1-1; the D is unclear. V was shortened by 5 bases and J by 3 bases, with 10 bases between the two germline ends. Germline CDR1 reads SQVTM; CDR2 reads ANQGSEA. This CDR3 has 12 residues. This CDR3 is CSVRVGDTEAFF. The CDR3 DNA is TGCAGCGTTAGGGTGGGTGACACTGAAGCTTTCTTT.

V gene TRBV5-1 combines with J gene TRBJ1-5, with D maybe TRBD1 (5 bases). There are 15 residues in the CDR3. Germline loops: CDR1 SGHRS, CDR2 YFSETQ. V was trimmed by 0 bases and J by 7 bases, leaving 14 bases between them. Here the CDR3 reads CASSLGQQAGQPQHF. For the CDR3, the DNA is TGCGCCAGCAGCTTGGGCCAACAGGCGGGGCAGCCCCAGCATTTT.